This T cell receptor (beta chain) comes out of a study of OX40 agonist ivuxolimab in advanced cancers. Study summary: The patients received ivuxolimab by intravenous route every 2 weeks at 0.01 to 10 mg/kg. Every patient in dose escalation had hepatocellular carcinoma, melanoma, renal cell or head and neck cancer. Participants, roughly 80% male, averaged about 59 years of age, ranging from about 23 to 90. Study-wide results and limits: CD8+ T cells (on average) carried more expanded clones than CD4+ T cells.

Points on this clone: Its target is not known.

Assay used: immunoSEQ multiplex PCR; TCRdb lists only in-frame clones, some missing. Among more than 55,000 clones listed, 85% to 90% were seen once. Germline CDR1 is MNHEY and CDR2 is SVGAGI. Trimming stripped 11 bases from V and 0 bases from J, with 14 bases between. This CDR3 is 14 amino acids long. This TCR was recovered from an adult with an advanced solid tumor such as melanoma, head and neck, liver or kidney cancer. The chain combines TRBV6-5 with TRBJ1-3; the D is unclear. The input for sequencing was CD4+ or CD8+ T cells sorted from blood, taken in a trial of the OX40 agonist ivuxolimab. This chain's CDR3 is CAAWTLGSGNTIYF. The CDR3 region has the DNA TGTGCCGCCTGGACCCTAGGCTCTGGAAACACCATATATTTT.